Presented here are 24 T cell receptor beta chains from one specimen sequenced in a study of T cells expressing NK-cell markers. TCRdb reprocessed the 5' RACE reads, keeping one entry per CDR3 protein, no DNA. The record lists about 160,000 distinct CDR3 sequences, of which the ten most abundant hold under 20%. Sequenced input: blood T cells: a sorted CD56 or NKG2C T cell subset, CD4+ or CD8+ T cells, or bulk PBMC T cells (not recorded which). The receptors here all came from a woman between 18 and 70 years old in good health.

The chain has TRBV5-1 and TRBJ1-1. Germline CDR1 and CDR2: SGHRS and YFSETQ. CDR3 length: 15 amino acids. The CDR3 sequence is CASSSQGGANTEAFF.

The chain is built from TRBV3-1 and TRBJ2-4; the TRBD2 assignment by TCRdb is unverifiable without DNA. CDR1 LGHDT and CDR2 YNNKEL come from the germline V gene (reference sequence). The CDR3 is 17 amino acids. CDR3 loop: CASRGTGREGSKNIQYF.

The chain has TRBV24-1 and TRBJ2-1; TCRdb designates TRBD2, a call that cannot be tested without DNA. This CDR3 has 17 residues. The germline V gene encodes CDR1 KGHDR and CDR2 SFDVKD. The CDR3 here is CATSGDYGLAGDDEQFF.

The chain carries TRBV7-9 and TRBJ2-5; TCRdb's D call of TRBD1 is untestable without DNA. The germline gives CDR1 SEHNR, CDR2 FQNEAQ (reference sequence). The CDR3 spans 13 residues. The CDR3 loop is CASSFLTGETQYF.

CDR3 sequence: CSAWGTQYGYTF. V usage is TRBV20-1 and J usage is TRBJ1-2. Germline-derived CDR1 and CDR2 are DFQATT and SNEGSKA (reference sequence). The CDR3 loop spans 12 amino acids.

This chain joins TRBV11-1 and TRBJ2-5; the D call of TRBD1 rests on TCRdb alone, since no DNA is present to check it. The CDR3 extends over 13 amino acids. Germline CDR1 is SGHAT and CDR2 is FQDESV (reference sequence). The CDR3 loop reads CASSSDIQETQYF. Supplemented by reference TRBV11-1 and TRBJ2-5, the full variable domain reads EAEVAQSPRYKITEKSQAVAFWCDPISGHATLYWYRQILGQGPELLVQFQDESVVDDSQLPKDRFSAERLKGVDSTLKIQPAELGDSAMYLCASSSDIQETQYFGPGTRLLVL.

The V and J genes are TRBV2 and TRBJ2-7. The CDR3 runs 14 residues. CDR1 and CDR2 (germline): SNHLY, FYNNEI. The CDR3 reads CASRTGQSSYEQYF.

V gene TRBV14 combines with J gene TRBJ2-7; TCRdb designates TRBD1, a call that cannot be tested without DNA. This CDR3 comprises 14 residues. Germline V gene data show CDR1 as SGHDN and CDR2 as FVKESK. The CDR3 region is CASSQAGRVYEQYF. Based on the CDR3 plus reference TRBV14 and TRBJ2-7, the full variable domain is EAGVTQFPSHSVIEKGQTVTLRCDPISGHDNLYWYRRVMGKEIKFLLHFVKESKQDESGMPNNRFLAERTGGTYSTLKVQPAELEDSGVYFCASSQAGRVYEQYFGPGTRLTVT.

V usage is TRBV27 and J usage is TRBJ1-5; the D gene TCRdb calls, TRBD1, cannot be checked with no DNA. The CDR3 sequence is 14 residues long. Looked up from germline, CDR1 is MNHEY and CDR2 is SMNVEV (reference sequence). CDR3: CASRPLGDNQPQHF.

The chain employs TRBV9 and TRBJ2-1; the D gene TCRdb calls, TRBD2, cannot be checked with no DNA. CDR3 size: 15 residues. Germline assignment: CDR1 SGDLS and CDR2 YYNGEE. This chain's CDR3 is CASSFGPDWNYEQFF.

CDR3 loop: CASSLDPGGTGMDEQFF. V gene TRBV11-3 combines with J gene TRBJ2-1; TCRdb's assignment of TRBD1 cannot be checked, as there is no DNA. This CDR3 region has 17 residues. From germline, CDR1 is SGHNT and CDR2 YENEEA.

The chain carries TRBV12-3 or TRBV12-4 and TRBJ1-2; TCRdb proposes TRBD1, but this gene call is untestable without DNA. This CDR3 spans 14 amino acids. The chain's CDR3 is CASSRDRANYGYTF.

The chain joins TRBV5-1 to TRBJ2-7; the TRBD1 assignment by TCRdb is unverifiable without DNA. The CDR3 runs 14 residues. Germline V gene sequence: CDR1 SGHRS, CDR2 YFSETQ. The chain's CDR3 is CASSLVRQPEEQYF. Full variable domain (missing parts from reference TRBV5-1 and TRBJ2-7): KAGVTQTPRYLIKTRGQQVTLSCSPISGHRSVSWYQQTPGQGLQFLFEYFSETQRNKGNFPGRFSGRQFSNSRSEMNVSTLELGDSALYLCASSLVRQPEEQYFGPGTRLTVT.

This chain joins TRBV29-1 and TRBJ2-7; the TCRdb call, TRBD1, lacks DNA for checking. The CDR3 extends over 13 amino acids. The V gene's germline CDR1 is SQVTM and CDR2 ANQGSEA. This CDR3 is CSVRPGIRYEQYF.

V usage is TRBV20-1 and J usage is TRBJ1-1. In germline, CDR1 is DFQATT, CDR2 SNEGSKA (reference sequence). CDR3 size: 16 residues. CDR3 in amino acids: CSARGGGLPMNTEAFF.

The CDR3 protein is CASRTGTGTIGELFF. The V call is TRBV5-1, the J call TRBJ2-2; no DNA is available, so the TRBD1 call from TCRdb remains unchecked. This CDR3 has 15 residues. CDR1 and CDR2 (germline): SGHRS, YFSETQ.

V usage is TRBV18 and J usage is TRBJ2-5; TCRdb's D call, TRBD1, is unchecked because there is no DNA. The germline gives CDR1 KGHSH, CDR2 LQKENI. The CDR3 has 15 residues. CDR3 amino acids: CASSPRTGGGETQYF. The full variable domain, with the rest looked up from reference TRBV18 and TRBJ2-5, is NAGVMQNPRHLVRRRGQEARLRCSPMKGHSHVYWYRQLPEEGLKFMVYLQKENIIDESGMPKERFSAEFPKEGPSILRIQQVVRGDSAAYFCASSPRTGGGETQYFGPGTRLLVL.

The chain couples TRBV5-1 to TRBJ1-1; TCRdb reports TRBD1, a call that lacks DNA to check it against. The V gene's germline CDR1 is SGHRS and CDR2 YFSETQ. The CDR3 covers 14 residues. The CDR3 sequence is CASSLGQGVTEAFF.

The chain employs TRBV18 and TRBJ1-2. Per the germline V gene, CDR1 is KGHSH and CDR2 is LQKENI. The CDR3 runs to 15 residues. The CDR3 here is CASSPFEERSYGYTF.

The chain recombines TRBV5-5 with TRBJ1-1; TCRdb designates TRBD1, a call that cannot be tested without DNA. Looked up from germline, CDR1 is SGHKS and CDR2 is YYEKEE (reference sequence). This CDR3 comprises 15 residues. The chain's CDR3 is CASSPSTGSSTEAFF.

V is TRBV5-6 and J is TRBJ1-1. Germline V gives CDR1 SGHDT, CDR2 YYEEEE. The length of the CDR3 is 14 residues. The CDR3: CASSLTTGNTEAFF.

The chain employs TRBV24-1 and TRBJ2-5; there is no DNA to check the TCRdb D call of TRBD1. This CDR3 has 16 amino acids. Germline CDR1 is KGHDR and CDR2 is SFDVKD. CDR3 amino acids: CATSDHDRGEQETQYF.

The rearrangement links TRBV6-2 or TRBV6-3 to TRBJ2-2. In germline, CDR1 is MNHEY, CDR2 SVGEGT. There are 13 residues in the CDR3. The CDR3 is CASSYLNTGELFF.

The chain uses TRBV29-1 and TRBJ1-2; absent DNA, TCRdb's TRBD1 call cannot be checked. This CDR3 contains 13 residues. The V gene's germline CDR1 is SQVTM and CDR2 ANQGSEA. CDR3: CSVDWGQGLGYTF. The whole variable domain, filled in from reference TRBV29-1 and TRBJ1-2, reads SAVISQKPSRDICQRGTSLTIQCQVDSQVTMMFWYRQQPGQSLTLIATANQGSEATYESGFVIDKFPISRPNLTFSTLTVSNMSPEDSSIYLCSVDWGQGLGYTFGSGTRLTVV.